A single TCR beta chain is shown here with its context. Its antigen is not known. This sample was taken from a study of CXCR3-negative and CXCR3-positive naive CD8 T cells. UMI-labeled TRB cDNA libraries were prepared by 5' RACE. Reanalyzing the 5' RACE reads, TCRdb keeps one entry per CDR3 protein, without DNA. In all, the sample yields 70,000 to 95,000 distinct CDR3 sequences. This CDR3 is built from 15 residues. From germline, CDR1 is SQVTM and CDR2 ANQGSEA. Findings of the study overall: Both naive subsets showed comparably high diversity, and memory CD8+ cells showed much lower diversity.

The rearrangement links TRBV29-1 to TRBJ2-2; the D call from TCRdb, TRBD1, cannot be confirmed without DNA. Sequenced material: naive CXCR3- CD8+ T cells from blood. Subset denoted: CD45RO-CCR7+CD27+CD95- naive CD8+ T cells lacking CXCR3 (TNR3-). The sequence was obtained from a human donor in good health. Some clones in this sample may be carry-over from other donors' samples. The chain's CDR3 is CSASPGPYVTGELFF.